These 4 T cell receptor beta chains share one sample of origin, sequenced in a study of STAT5B mutations in CD4+ large granular lymphocyte leukemia. Produced via immunoSEQ multiplex PCR; TCRdb's table is partial and in-frame only. The profile covers approximately 52,000 clones, with 60% to 75% appearing a single time and 1.5% to 1.9% taken by the ten largest. The sequenced sample was CD4+ T cells from blood buffy coats. These receptors were taken from a human donor in good health.

In this sample, this clone turned up a few times. The J gene is TRBJ2-7, the V gene TRBV7-2; TRBD2 matches at 11 bases. J was trimmed by 7 bases and V by 4 bases; bases with no gene match: 6. The CDR3 extends over 14 amino acids. Looked up from germline, CDR1 is SGHTA and CDR2 is FQGNSA. CDR3 in DNA: TGTGCCAGCAGCTCCCAACGACTAGCGGGGGAGCAGTACTTC. It codes for CASSSQRLAGEQYF.

The chain is built from TRBV7-2 and TRBJ2-7; a possible D gene is TRBD2 (7 bases). V was pared by 4 bases and J by 2 bases, with 12 bases between. Per the germline V gene, CDR1 is SGHTA and CDR2 is FQGNSA. The CDR3 totals 14 residues. This CDR3 reads CASSYTGGPYEQYF. CDR3 coding DNA: TGTGCCAGCAGCTACACGGGGGGCCCCTACGAGCAGTACTTC.

This chain connects TRBV7-9 to TRBJ2-5; a possible D gene is TRBD2 (5 bases). Germline V gene sequence: CDR1 SEHNR, CDR2 FQNEAQ (reference sequence). Trimming shortened V by 3 bases and J by 1 base, and 9 bases separated the two germline ends. The CDR3 sequence is 14 residues long. The CDR3 DNA sequence: TGTGCCAGCAGCTTCTCAGGAGGCCAAGAGACCCAGTACTTC. It codes for CASSFSGGQETQYF. The full variable domain, in which reference TRBV7-9 and TRBJ2-5 provide the parts outside the CDR3, is DTGVSQNPRHKITKRGQNVTFRCDPISEHNRLYWYRQTLGQGPEFLTYFQNEAQLEKSRLLSDRFSAERPKGSFSTLEIQRTEQGDSAMYLCASSFSGGQETQYFGPGTRLLVL.

The chain recombines TRBV7-2 with TRBJ2-7, with D tentatively TRBD2 (6 bases). V shed 1 base and J shed 5 bases, with 9 bases lying between them. Germline V lookup: CDR1 SGHTA, CDR2 FQGNSA. CDR3 size: 13 residues. The CDR3 nucleotides read TGTGCCAGCAGCTTAGGACCGGGAGACGAGCAGTACGTC. Amino acids: CASSLGPGDEQYV.